The 8 T cell receptor beta chains below come from one sample, sequenced in a study of T cell responses to AZD1222 COVID-19 vaccine. Data came from immunoSEQ multiplex PCR; TCRdb stores just in-frame clones and leaves some out. The table has over 90,000 clones, around 90% seen once. The sample here was peripheral blood, taken on day 0 of AZD1222 vaccination. The receptor set was obtained from an adult in good health.

This chain links TRBV9 with TRBJ2-5; the D gene is possibly TRBD2 (6 bases). CDR1 and CDR2 (germline): SGDLS, YYNGEE. CDR3 length: 15 amino acids. V dropped 3 bases and J dropped 3 bases, with 15 bases sitting between them. CDR3 nucleotide sequence: TGTGCCAGCAGCGCCTCGGGACTCCTAAAAGAGACCCAGTACTTC. Translation gives CASSASGLLKETQYF.

The table lists this clone with a count of one. The chain links TRBV29-1 to TRBJ2-1, with TRBD1 as a possible D gene (6 bases). CDR1 SQVTM and CDR2 ANQGSEA come from the germline V gene. Between the trimmed V and J ends, which lost 1 base and 2 bases, there was a span of 15 bases. The CDR3 has 16 amino acids. The CDR3 loop is CSVEGGQMVTYNEQFF. CDR3 nucleotides: TGCAGCGTTGAAGGGGGGCAGATGGTAACCTACAATGAGCAGTTCTTC.

The V and J genes are TRBV4-1 and TRBJ1-2; a weak D match, TRBD1 (6 bases). This CDR3 is 15 amino acids long. Germline V CDR1 and CDR2: MGHRA, YSYEKL. V was cut by 1 base and J by 1 base, with 10 bases left in between. In nucleotides, the CDR3 is TGCGCCAGCAGCCAAGTTGCAGGGGTTAACTATGGCTACACCTTC. Translating it yields CASSQVAGVNYGYTF.

The chain recombines TRBV7-2 with TRBJ1-3; no firm D call. CDR3 length: 17 amino acids. The germline V and J ends were trimmed by 2 bases and 3 bases, with 17 bases remaining between them. Germline CDR1 reads SGHTA; CDR2 reads FQGNSA. The CDR3 DNA reads TGTGCCAGCAGCTTAACCCCACCCCCGGCAGATGGAAACACCATATATTTT. Protein product: CASSLTPPPADGNTIYF.

The chain carries TRBV9 and TRBJ2-3; either TRBD1 or TRBD2 may fit D (5 bases each). V was shortened by 1 base and J by 5 bases, with 14 bases between the two germline ends. The length of the CDR3 is 15 residues. Germline assignment: CDR1 SGDLS and CDR2 YYNGEE. In nucleotides, the CDR3 is TGTGCCAGCAGCGTACAGGGTACTGGAGGAGATACGCAGTATTTT. It is translated as CASSVQGTGGDTQYF.

The J gene is TRBJ2-7, the V gene TRBV7-6; no firm D call. Germline CDR1 reads SGHVS; CDR2 reads FNYEAQ. The CDR3 sequence is 14 residues long. Trimming stripped 4 bases from V and 5 bases from J, with 15 bases between. The chain's CDR3 is CASSSGDLTHEQYF. The CDR3 coding sequence is TGTGCCAGCAGCTCCGGCGACCTCACCCACGAGCAGTACTTC.

CDR3 coding DNA: TGTGCCAGCAGTGCTAGCGGCCGCACAGATACGCAGTATTTT. It yields the protein CASSASGRTDTQYF. The rearrangement uses TRBV27 and TRBJ2-3, with 7 positions matching TRBD2. The CDR3 runs 14 residues. In germline, CDR1 is MNHEY, CDR2 SMNVEV (reference sequence). V was pared by 5 bases and J by 1 base, with 3 bases of the junction left unmatched.

The genes are TRBV14 and TRBJ2-7; 7 bases map to TRBD1. Germline-derived CDR1 and CDR2 are SGHDN and FVKESK. The length of the CDR3 is 15 residues. V lost 4 bases and J lost 6; bases outside the gene matches: 12. This CDR3 reads CASSRHPGQHSEQYF. The CDR3, as DNA: TGTGCCAGCAGCCGGCATCCGGGACAGCATTCCGAGCAGTACTTC.